This TCR beta chain was identified during a study of blood T cell repertoires in COVID-19 (TCRdb year 2020). For context, the study as a whole: Collaborator samples came from the United States, Italy and Spain and covered acute and convalescent phases of COVID-19. The prospective study material was composed of cDNA or gDNA derived from T cells, B-cell-depleted T cells, or PBMCs. Subjects who had been exposed to COVID-19, were actively infected with it, or had recovered from it provided the deeply sampled blood TCRbeta repertoires that made up the dataset. The repertoires were released in a freely available public database intended as a resource for research on the immune response to SARS-CoV-2. Samples were obtained from the ongoing ImmuneRACE study (first 160 participants) and from 1,254 subjects provided by 6 global collaborators. Nearly every sample came with metadata listing a de-identified subject ID, COVID-19 status, age in years and sex. HLA class I and class II types, where available, came from metadata supplied by the sample provider rather than from assay-based typing.

TCRbeta CDR3 regions were amplified from genomic DNA by means of the immunoSEQ Assay, a bias-controlled multiplex PCR. The paper's processing steps were these. The number of nucleated cells in each sample was estimated from the amplification of reference gene primers within the assay. Sequence reads were collapsed and filtered to measure the absolute abundance of every unique TCRbeta CDR3 rearrangement. Productive Simpson clonality was computed per sample as the square root of Simpson's diversity index over productive rearrangements. In its TCRdb copy, this immuneACCESS table keeps in-frame sequences only and misses some clones. Where compared with another copy, unresolved V genes explain less than half of these, and the others have no known cause. That table gives V, J and clone size, and the DNA gave D and trimming. The sample profile shows 150,000 to 160,000 clones; 91% of them were found once. The ten largest clonotypes hold less than 0.6% of the sample.

CDR1 and CDR2 were assigned from the germline V gene as MNHEY and SVGAGI. Trimming removed 2 bases from V and 9 bases from J, leaving 11 bases between the germline ends. The CDR3 spans 13 residues, from the cysteine through the phenylalanine. Only the CDR3 region is kept as DNA, spanning 39 bases read in frame from base 1. Only one count was recorded for this clone. Its antigen target is currently unknown. Base qualities are missing; no much larger clone stands one base away. The collaborating institutions used their own protocols to collect whole blood in K2EDTA tubes. For TCRbeta analysis, collaborators shipped samples as frozen whole blood, isolated PBMCs, or DNA extracted from either of those sample types. Beyond this particular receptor, the publication reports: How much clinical and demographic metadata was included differed by source and by participant, and the metadata was provided uncurated.

Input material: peripheral blood. In this chain, TRBV6-5 is recombined with TRBJ2-1; no D gene can be assigned with confidence. The clonotype originates from a man between 50 and 59 years old with acute or convalescent COVID-19. The CDR3 protein sequence reads: CASSYARMGEQFF. The DNA sequence reads TGTGCCAGCAGTTACGCTAGGATGGGTGAGCAGTTCTTC.